This T cell receptor beta chain was recorded in a study of blood T cells in healthy people across ages. Germline V lookup: CDR1 DFQATT, CDR2 SNEGSKA (reference sequence). The CDR3 length is 19 residues. A second about 7 to 11 cycle PCR used barcoded and J-beta primers. Tags on each cDNA molecule came from a template-switch adaptor with 12 random nucleotides. TCRdb reanalysed the 5' RACE reads using MiXCR and keeps one entry per CDR3 protein. The top ten hold about 26% of the sample, which has roughly 730,000 distinct CDR3 sequences, roughly three fifths seen once. The receptor comes from a man aged 35-49 years in good health. The chain couples TRBV20-1 to TRBJ2-5; 14 positions agree with TRBD2. With the DNA end fitting TRBJ2-7 better, the J assignment may be wrong. Sequencing was carried out using blood. Written as DNA, the CDR3 is TGCAGTGCTAGAAGACAAGTCGGGACTAGCGGGGGTGTCGGCTACGAGCAGTACTTC. Translated, it gives CSARRQVGTSGGVGYEQYF.